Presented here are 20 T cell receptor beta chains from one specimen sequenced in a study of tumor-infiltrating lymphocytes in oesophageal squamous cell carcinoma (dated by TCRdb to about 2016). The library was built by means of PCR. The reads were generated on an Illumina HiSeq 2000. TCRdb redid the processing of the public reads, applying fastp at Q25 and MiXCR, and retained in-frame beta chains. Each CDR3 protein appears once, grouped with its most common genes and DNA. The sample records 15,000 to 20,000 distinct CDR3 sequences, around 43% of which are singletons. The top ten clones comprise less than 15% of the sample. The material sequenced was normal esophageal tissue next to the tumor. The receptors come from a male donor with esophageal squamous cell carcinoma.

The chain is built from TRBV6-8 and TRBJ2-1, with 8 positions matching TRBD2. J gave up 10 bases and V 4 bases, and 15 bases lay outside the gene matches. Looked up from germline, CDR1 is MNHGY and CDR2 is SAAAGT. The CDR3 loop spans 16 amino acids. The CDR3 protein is CASSLVSGGSLDEQFF. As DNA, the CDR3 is TGTGCCAGCAGTTTAGTGTCGGGAGGGAGTTTAGACGAGCAGTTCTTC.

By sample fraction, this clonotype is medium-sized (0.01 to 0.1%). CDR3 DNA sequence: TGTGCCAGCAGCCCGGGACTAGCGGAGGGGTCTAGCACCGGGGAGCTGTTTTTT. Amino acid sequence: CASSPGLAEGSSTGELFF. The chain employs TRBV7-2 and TRBJ2-2, with 11 bases fitting TRBD2. V was pared by 5 bases and J by 4 bases, with 12 bases of the junction left unmatched. This CDR3 is built from 18 residues. From germline, CDR1 is SGHTA and CDR2 FQGNSA.

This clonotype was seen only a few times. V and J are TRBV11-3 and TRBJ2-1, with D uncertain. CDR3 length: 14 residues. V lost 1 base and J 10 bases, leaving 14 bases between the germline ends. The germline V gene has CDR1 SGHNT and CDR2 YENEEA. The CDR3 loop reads CASSLGLSYDEQFF. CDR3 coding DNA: TGTGCCAGCAGCTTAGGTCTATCTTACGACGAGCAGTTCTTC.

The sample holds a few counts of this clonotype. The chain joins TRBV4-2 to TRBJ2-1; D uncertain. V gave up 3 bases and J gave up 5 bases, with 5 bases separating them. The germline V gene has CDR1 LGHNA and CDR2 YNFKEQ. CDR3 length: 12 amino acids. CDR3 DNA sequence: TGTGCCAGCAGCCATCGAGACAATGAGCAGTTCTTC. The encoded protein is CASSHRDNEQFF.

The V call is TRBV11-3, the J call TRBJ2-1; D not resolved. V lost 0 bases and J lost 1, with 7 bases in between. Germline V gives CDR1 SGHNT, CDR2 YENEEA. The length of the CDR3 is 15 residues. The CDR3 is CASSLDGGSYNEQFF. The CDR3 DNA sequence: TGTGCCAGCAGCTTAGATGGTGGATCCTACAATGAGCAGTTCTTC.

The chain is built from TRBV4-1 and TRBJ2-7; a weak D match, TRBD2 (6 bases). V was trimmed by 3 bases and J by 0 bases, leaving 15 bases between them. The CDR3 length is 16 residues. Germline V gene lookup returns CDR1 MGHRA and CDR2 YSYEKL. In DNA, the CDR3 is TGCGCCAGCAGCCATGGGTGGGGGGAGAGCTCCTACGAGCAGTACTTC. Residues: CASSHGWGESSYEQYF.

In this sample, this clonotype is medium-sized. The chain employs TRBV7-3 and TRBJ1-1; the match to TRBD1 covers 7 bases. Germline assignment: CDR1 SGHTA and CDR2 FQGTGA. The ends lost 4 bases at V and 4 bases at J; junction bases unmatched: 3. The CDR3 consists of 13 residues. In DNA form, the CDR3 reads TGTGCCAGCAGCTCTGACAGGGCCACTGAAGCTTTCTTT. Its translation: CASSSDRATEAFF.

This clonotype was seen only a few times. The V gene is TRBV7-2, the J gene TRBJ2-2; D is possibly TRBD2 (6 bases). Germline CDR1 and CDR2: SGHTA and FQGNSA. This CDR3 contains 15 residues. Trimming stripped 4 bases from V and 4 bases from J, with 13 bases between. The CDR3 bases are TGTGCCAGCAGCTGGGACTCCCCTTCCACCGGGGAGCTGTTTTTT. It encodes CASSWDSPSTGELFF.

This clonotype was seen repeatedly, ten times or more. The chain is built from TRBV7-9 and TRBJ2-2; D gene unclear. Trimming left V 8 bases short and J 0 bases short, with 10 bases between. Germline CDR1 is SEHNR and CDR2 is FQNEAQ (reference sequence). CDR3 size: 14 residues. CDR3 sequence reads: CASVSRTNTGELFF. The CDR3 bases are TGTGCCAGCGTTTCACGCACGAACACCGGGGAGCTGTTTTTT.

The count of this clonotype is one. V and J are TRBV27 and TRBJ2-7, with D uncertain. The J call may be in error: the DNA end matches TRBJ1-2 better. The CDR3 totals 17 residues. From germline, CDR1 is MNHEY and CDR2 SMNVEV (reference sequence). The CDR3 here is CASSHNPTTLANYGYTF. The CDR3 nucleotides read TGTGCCAGCAGCCATAATCCTACAACGTTAGCTAACTATGGCTACACCTTC.

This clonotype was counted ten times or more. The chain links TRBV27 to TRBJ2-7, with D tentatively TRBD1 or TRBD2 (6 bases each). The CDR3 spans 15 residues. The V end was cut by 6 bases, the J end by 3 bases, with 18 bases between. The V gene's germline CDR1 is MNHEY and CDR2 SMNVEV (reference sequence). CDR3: CASRRTGGGLYEQYF. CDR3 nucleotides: TGTGCCAGCAGGAGGACCGGAGGGGGTCTCTACGAGCAGTACTTC.

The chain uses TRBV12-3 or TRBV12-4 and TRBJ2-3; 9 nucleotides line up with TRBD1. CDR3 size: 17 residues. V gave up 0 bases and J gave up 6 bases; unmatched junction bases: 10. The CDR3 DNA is TGTGCCAGCAGTTTAGCTGGGACAGGGTATTCCGGGGATACGCAGTATTTT. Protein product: CASSLAGTGYSGDTQYF.

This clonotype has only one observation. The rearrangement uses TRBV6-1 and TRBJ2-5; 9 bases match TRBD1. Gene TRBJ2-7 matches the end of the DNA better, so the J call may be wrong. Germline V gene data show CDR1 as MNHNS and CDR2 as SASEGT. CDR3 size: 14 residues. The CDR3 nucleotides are TGTGCCAGCAGCGACCCCGGGACAGGGTACGAGCAGTACTTC. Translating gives CASSDPGTGYEQYF.

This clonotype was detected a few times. The CDR3 region is CASSLAGGVLQETQYF. CDR3 in DNA: TGTGCCAGCAGCTTAGCGGGGGGCGTCCTTCAAGAGACCCAGTACTTC. The chain links TRBV7-6 to TRBJ2-5; D assignment may be TRBD1 or TRBD2 (6 bases each). V was clipped by 0 bases and J by 2 bases, with 13 bases between them. The CDR3 consists of 16 residues. Germline assignment: CDR1 SGHVS and CDR2 FNYEAQ.

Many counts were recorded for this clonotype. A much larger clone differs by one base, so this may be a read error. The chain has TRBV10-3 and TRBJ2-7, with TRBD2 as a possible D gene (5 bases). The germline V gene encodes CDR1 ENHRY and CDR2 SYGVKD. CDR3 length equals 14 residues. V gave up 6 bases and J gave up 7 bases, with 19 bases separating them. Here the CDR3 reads CAIRTERLSNEQYF. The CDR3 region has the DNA TGTGCCATCAGGACCGAGAGACTATCCAATGAGCAGTACTTC.

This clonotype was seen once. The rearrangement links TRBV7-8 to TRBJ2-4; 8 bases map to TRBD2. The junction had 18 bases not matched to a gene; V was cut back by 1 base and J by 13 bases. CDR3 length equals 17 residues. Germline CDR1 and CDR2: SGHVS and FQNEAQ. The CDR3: CASSLVVAGGGYNEQYF. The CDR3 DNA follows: TGTGCCAGCAGCTTAGTGGTCGCGGGAGGTGGGTACAATGAGCAGTACTTC.

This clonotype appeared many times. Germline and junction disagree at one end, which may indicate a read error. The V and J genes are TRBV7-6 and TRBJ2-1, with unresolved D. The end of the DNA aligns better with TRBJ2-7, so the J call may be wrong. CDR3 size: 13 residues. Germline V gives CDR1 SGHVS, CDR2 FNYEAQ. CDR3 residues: CASSLESNNEQYF. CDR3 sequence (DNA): TGTGCTAGCAGCTTAGAATCCAACAATGAGCAGTACTTC.

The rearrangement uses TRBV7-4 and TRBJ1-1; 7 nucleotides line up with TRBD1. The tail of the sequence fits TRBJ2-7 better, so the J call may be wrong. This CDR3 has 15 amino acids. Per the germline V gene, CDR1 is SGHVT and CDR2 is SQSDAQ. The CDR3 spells CASSLDRGVSNEQYF. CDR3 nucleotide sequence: TGTGCCAGCAGCTTAGACAGGGGCGTTTCGAATGAGCAGTACTTC.

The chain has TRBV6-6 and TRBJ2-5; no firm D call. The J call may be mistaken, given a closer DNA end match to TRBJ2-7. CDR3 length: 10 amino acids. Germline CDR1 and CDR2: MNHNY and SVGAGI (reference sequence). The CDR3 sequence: CASGDYEQYF. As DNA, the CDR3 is TGTGCCAGCGGTGACTACGAGCAGTACTTC.

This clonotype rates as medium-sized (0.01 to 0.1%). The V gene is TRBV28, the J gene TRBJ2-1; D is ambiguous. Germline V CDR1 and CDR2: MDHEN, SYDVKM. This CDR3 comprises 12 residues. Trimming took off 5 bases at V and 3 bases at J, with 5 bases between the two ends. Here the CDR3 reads CASSPLYNEQFF. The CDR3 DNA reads TGTGCCAGCAGTCCCCTCTACAATGAGCAGTTCTTC.